This T cell receptor beta chain was recovered during a study of T-cell memory formation after mild COVID-19. On the study more broadly: Each donor largely had its own TCR clusters.

Study results and caveats: Day 37-peaking second-wave clones had unconfirmed SARS-CoV-2 specificity.

Barcoded TCR alpha and TCR beta cDNA libraries with UMIs came from 5'RACE using constant-segment primers. TCRdb reprocessed the 5' RACE reads via MiXCR and lists one record per CDR3 protein. The table records approximately 240,000 distinct CDR3 sequences, 16% of them present only once. Per germline, CDR1 SGHVS and CDR2 FQNEAQ. This CDR3 has 15 amino acids. The trim removed 5 bases at V and 5 bases at J, leaving 11 bases unmatched. This clonotype was seen more than once but under ten times. What it binds is unknown. This chain joins TRBV7-8 and TRBJ2-5, with 7 bases that match TRBD1. The sample consisted of PBMCs or a T cell subset sorted from them (not recorded which). This TCR came from a man aged 18 to 29 who had mild COVID-19 (a few samples of this study predate the infection). Cell type and time point are not known. CDR3 in amino acids: CASSHPGTARETQYF. The CDR3 region has the DNA TGTGCCAGCAGCCACCCCGGGACAGCCAGGGAGACCCAGTACTTC.